This is a list of T cell receptor beta chains from one sample in a study of blood T cell repertoires in COVID-19. This table comes from immunoSEQ multiplex PCR, and its TCRdb copy is limited to in-frame clones, with some not included. The data contain about 110,000 clones, about 90% of them seen just once; the ten biggest clones take up 4.5% to 5%. Sequenced material: peripheral blood. These receptors all stem from a human donor in a cohort sampled during active COVID-19. Both conserved end residues are part of each CDR3. The D gene is left open where the match is weak. Rows may omit the clone size; those that give it use once, few, many or a size class.

D: TRBD1; size: -; J: TRBJ2-5; V: TRBV5-4; DNA: TGTGCCAGCAGCTTGTCGCGACAGGGGGCCGGCGGGGAGACCCAGTACTTC; CDR3: CASSLSRQGAGGETQYF
D: -; size: -; J: TRBJ2-7; V: TRBV6-5; DNA: TGTGCCAGCAGACTTGGGGCAAGCTACGAGCAGTACTTC; CDR3: CASRLGASYEQYF
D: TRBD1; size: -; J: TRBJ1-2; V: TRBV28; DNA: TGTGCCAGCAGTCTACAGGGGTCTTACTTCAGCTACACCTTC; CDR3: CASSLQGSYFSYTF
D: TRBD1; size: -; J: TRBJ2-1; V: TRBV13; DNA: TGTGCCAGCAGCCCCGGACAGGGTAGTTGGTGGGGGCAGTTCTTC; CDR3: CASSPGQGSWWGQFF
D: -; size: once; J: TRBJ1-5; V: TRBV28; DNA: TGTGCCAGCAGCATGCTCGGTAGCAATCAGCCCCAGCATTTT; CDR3: CASSMLGSNQPQHF
D: TRBD2; size: -; J: TRBJ2-7; V: TRBV19; DNA: TGTGCCACTTCCCCGTCGAGGGGCGGGGGGTCCTACGAGCAGTACTTC; CDR3: CATSPSRGGGSYEQYF
D: TRBD2; size: -; J: TRBJ2-7; V: TRBV7-2; DNA: TGTGCCACCTCGGGGCAGGGAGGGTTGTACGAGCAGTACTTC; CDR3: CATSGQGGLYEQYF
D: TRBD1; size: few; J: TRBJ1-1; V: TRBV12-5; DNA: TGTGCTAGTGGTTTCGCCGACAGGACAGGATTTTCCCCCCGCACTGAAGCTTTCTTT; CDR3: CASGFADRTGFSPRTEAFF
D: -; size: -; J: TRBJ1-2; V: TRBV3-1/TRBV3-2; DNA: TGTGCCAGCAGCCAAGATCATCTAGCGAGGGGCTACACCTTC; CDR3: CASSQDHLARGYTF
D: TRBD2; size: once; J: TRBJ2-1; V: TRBV19; DNA: TGTGCCAGTAGTGCCGGACTAGCCGAGTACAATGAGCAGTTCTTC; CDR3: CASSAGLAEYNEQFF
D: -; size: -; J: TRBJ2-1; V: TRBV6-6; DNA: TGTGCCAGCAGAACACTAGCGACAGGGGTCTACAATGAGCAGTTCTTC; CDR3: CASRTLATGVYNEQFF
D: -; size: once; J: TRBJ2-4; V: TRBV11-1; DNA: TGTGCCAGCAGCTTACTACAGAGGACAGCTGCGGACATTCAGTACTTC; CDR3: CASSLLQRTAADIQYF
D: -; size: -; J: TRBJ1-6; V: TRBV5-6; DNA: TGTGCCAGCAGCTTGGAAAGCGCCTTCTCCTATAATTCACCCCTCCACTTT; CDR3: CASSLESAFSYNSPLHF
D: -; size: -; J: TRBJ2-2; V: TRBV30; DNA: TGTGCCTGGAATCCGGGGGTCGGGGAGCTGTTTTTT; CDR3: CAWNPGVGELFF
D: TRBD2; size: -; J: TRBJ2-1; V: TRBV11-2; DNA: TGTGCCAGCAGCTCCCTACGCCCGGCTAGCGGGAGTCTGTTCTTC; CDR3: CASSSLRPASGSLFF
D: -; size: -; J: TRBJ1-5; V: TRBV28; DNA: TGTGCCAGCAGTTTTTCCGGGAATCAGCCCCAGCATTTT; CDR3: CASSFSGNQPQHF
D: TRBD2; size: -; J: TRBJ2-3; V: TRBV7-6; DNA: TGTGCCAGCAGCTTACTCCACAGTGGACTAGCTCGCACAGATACGCAGTATTTT; CDR3: CASSLLHSGLARTDTQYF
D: -; size: once; J: TRBJ2-1; V: TRBV28; DNA: TGTGCCAGCAGTCAGGGGACCAATGAGCAGTTCTTC; CDR3: CASSQGTNEQFF
D: -; size: few; J: TRBJ1-2; V: TRBV5-6; DNA: TGTGCCAGCAGCTTCAGGGATTTTCGCTCTAACTATGGCTACACCTTC; CDR3: CASSFRDFRSNYGYTF